This T cell receptor (delta chain) was observed in a study of DNA immune sequencing with unique molecular identifiers (dated by TCRdb to the early 2020s). Concerning the study at large: Immunomagnetic cell separation was used to enrich gammadelta T cells from buffy coats, and the genomic DNA of the enriched gammadelta T cells was then sequenced. Fluorescence-activated cell sorting was used to enrich gammadelta T cells from the PBMC of around ten healthy people. In the comparison of enriched versus non-enriched samples, 100 ng of enriched gammadelta T-cell DNA and around 1 ug of non-enriched PBMC DNA were sequenced. The study developed and validated an ultrasensitive DNA-based TRD repertoire sequencing method using PCR-introduced unique molecular identifiers. The method was checked using synthetic reference molecules and blood samples from healthy people. All donors were healthy people, and fewer than eleven of the donors were profiled using sorted gammadelta T cells from peripheral blood.

Note on this clone: Which antigen it targets is not known. The amino acid sequence in TCRdb belongs to a much larger clone and departs from this DNA's translation at residue 5, likely a sequencing read error; the sequence shown is translated from the DNA.

The CDR1 and CDR2 encoded by the germline V gene are GEAIGNYY and EKD. For this chain, trimming is 4 bases at the V end and 0 bases at the J end, and the number of junction bases without a gene match is 7. Including the terminal cysteine and phenylalanine, the CDR3 comprises 16 residues. Of the read, only the CDR3 DNA is kept; its 48 bases are in frame from base 1. The full study reports these points: TRD repertoire diversity differed among healthy donors, and several donors were highly oligoclonal, with the top 5 clonotypes making up more than half of productive molecules. Novel TRD sequences not targeted by the primers cannot be detected by the primer-based approach. TRDV2 paired with TRDJ1 was the most common TRD rearrangement among clonotypes in healthy donors.

The library was made by multiplex PCR. A 32-plex assay with primers for all 8 TRDV and 4 TRDJ genes covering the CDR3 was used to amplify genomic DNA. A 12-nucleotide UMI was added during three to four barcoding PCR cycles, followed by a second PCR with Illumina adapter primers. Libraries were purified with AMPure XP beads and quality-checked on a Fragment Analyzer with the HS NGS Fragment kit. Sequencing was run on an Illumina MiniSeq mid-output kit with 20% PhiX and 150 cycles of paired-end reads. The study's own analysis went as follows. MIGEC version 1.2.9 was used to process the reads, grouping the reads by UMI and building error-corrected consensus sequences. Modified VDJtools version 1.2.1 scripts and the tcR R package were used for post-processing. TCRdb called clones anew from the public reads via CATT; matching DNA rows were later pooled. V and J calls and clone size were set by TCRdb, not the authors. Counted in this sample were hundreds of delta-chain clones; over 8% of them appeared once. Of the sample, roughly 53% falls within the top ten clones.

The sequence was collected from a human donor in good health. Rearrangement joined TRDV2 to TRDJ1, with 10 bases aligning to TRDD3. The specimen was gamma-delta T cells from PBMCs. The CDR3 loop reads CACEILGDPHTDKLIF. The nucleotide sequence is TGTGCCTGTGAGATACTGGGGGATCCTCACACCGATAAACTCATCTTT.